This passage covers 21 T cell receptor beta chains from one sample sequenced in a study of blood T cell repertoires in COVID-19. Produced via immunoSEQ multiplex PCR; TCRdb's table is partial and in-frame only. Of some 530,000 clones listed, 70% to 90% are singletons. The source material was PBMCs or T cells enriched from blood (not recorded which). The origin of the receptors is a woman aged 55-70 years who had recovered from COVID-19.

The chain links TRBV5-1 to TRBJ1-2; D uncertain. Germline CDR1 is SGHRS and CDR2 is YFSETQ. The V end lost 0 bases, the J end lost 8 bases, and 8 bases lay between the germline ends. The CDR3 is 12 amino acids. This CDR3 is CASSLEAHGYTF. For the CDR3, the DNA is TGCGCCAGCAGCTTGGAAGCTCACGGCTACACCTTC.

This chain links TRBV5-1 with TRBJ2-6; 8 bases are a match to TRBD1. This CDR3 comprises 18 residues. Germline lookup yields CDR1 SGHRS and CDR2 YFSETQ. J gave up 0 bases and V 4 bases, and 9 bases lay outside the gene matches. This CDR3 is CASSPRTGLGSGANVLTF. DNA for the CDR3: TGCGCCAGCAGCCCGAGGACAGGGTTGGGCTCTGGGGCCAACGTCCTGACTTTC.

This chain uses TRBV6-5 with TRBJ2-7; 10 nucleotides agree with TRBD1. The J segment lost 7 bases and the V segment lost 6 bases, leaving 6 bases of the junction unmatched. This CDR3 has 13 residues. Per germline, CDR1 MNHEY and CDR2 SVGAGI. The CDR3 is CASRGQGIGEQYV. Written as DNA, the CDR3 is TGTGCCAGCAGGGGACAGGGGATTGGGGAGCAGTACGTC.

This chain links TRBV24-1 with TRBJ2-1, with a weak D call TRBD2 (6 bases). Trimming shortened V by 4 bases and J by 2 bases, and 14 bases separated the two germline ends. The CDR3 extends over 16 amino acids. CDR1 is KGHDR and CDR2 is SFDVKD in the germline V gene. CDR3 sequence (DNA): TGTGCCACCAGTGAAGCCGGGACTCTCCCCTACAATGAGCAGTTCTTC. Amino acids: CATSEAGTLPYNEQFF.

The CDR3 loop reads CASSLGGQPSNQPQHF. The CDR3 DNA sequence: TGTGCCAGCAGTTTAGGCGGGCAGCCTAGCAATCAGCCCCAGCATTTT. The chain combines TRBV28 with TRBJ1-5; D not certain. The V gene lost 2 bases and the J gene lost 0 bases, with 11 bases spanning the gap. From germline, CDR1 is MDHEN and CDR2 SYDVKM. The CDR3 extends over 16 amino acids. The variable domain in full, completed from reference TRBV28 and TRBJ1-5, reads DVKVTQSSRYLVKRTGEKVFLECVQDMDHENMFWYRQDPGLGLRLIYFSYDVKMKEKGDIPEGYSVSREKKERFSLILESASTNQTSMYLCASSLGGQPSNQPQHFGDGTRLSIL.

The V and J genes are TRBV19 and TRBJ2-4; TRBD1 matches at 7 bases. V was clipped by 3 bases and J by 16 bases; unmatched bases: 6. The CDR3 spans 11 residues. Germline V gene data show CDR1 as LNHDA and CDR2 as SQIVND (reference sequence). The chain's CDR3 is CASSMGDRYYF. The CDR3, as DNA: TGTGCCAGTAGTATGGGGGACAGATATTACTTC.

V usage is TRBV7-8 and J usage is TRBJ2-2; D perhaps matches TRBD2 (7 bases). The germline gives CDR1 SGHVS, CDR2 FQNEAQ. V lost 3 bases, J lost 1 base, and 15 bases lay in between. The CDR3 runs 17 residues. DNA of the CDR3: TGTGCCAGCAGCTTTCCTTGGGGGGGCGGGAACACCGGGGAGCTGTTTTTT. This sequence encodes CASSFPWGGGNTGELFF. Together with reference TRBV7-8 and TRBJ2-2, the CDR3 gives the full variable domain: GAGVSQSPRYKVAKRGQDVALRCDPISGHVSLFWYQQALGQGPEFLTYFQNEAQLDKSGLPSDRFFAERPEGSVSTLKIQRTQQEDSAVYLCASSFPWGGGNTGELFFGEGSRLTVL.

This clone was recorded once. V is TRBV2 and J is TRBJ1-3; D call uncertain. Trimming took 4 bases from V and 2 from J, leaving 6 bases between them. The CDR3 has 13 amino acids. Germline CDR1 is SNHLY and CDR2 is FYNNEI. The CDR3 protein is CASSVGAGNTIYF. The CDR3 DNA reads TGTGCCAGCAGTGTGGGAGCTGGAAACACCATATATTTT.

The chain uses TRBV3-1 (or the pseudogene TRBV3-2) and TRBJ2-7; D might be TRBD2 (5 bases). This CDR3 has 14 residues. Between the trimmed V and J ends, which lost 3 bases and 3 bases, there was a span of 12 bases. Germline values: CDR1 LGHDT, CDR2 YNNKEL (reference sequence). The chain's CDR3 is CASSHLGRGYEQYF. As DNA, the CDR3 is TGTGCCAGCAGCCACCTTGGACGGGGCTACGAGCAGTACTTC.

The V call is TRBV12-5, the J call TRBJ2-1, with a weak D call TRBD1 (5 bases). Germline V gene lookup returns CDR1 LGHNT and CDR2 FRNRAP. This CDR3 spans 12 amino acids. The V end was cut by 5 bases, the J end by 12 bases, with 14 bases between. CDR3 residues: CASGPNRRGQFF. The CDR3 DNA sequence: TGTGCTAGTGGTCCTAATAGAAGGGGGCAGTTCTTC.

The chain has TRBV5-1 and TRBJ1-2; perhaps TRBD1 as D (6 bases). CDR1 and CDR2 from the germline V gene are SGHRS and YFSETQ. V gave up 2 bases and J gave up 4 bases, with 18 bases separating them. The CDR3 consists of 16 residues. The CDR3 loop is CASSFNREPLGYGYTF. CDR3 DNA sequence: TGCGCCAGCAGCTTCAACAGGGAACCTCTGGGCTATGGCTACACCTTC.

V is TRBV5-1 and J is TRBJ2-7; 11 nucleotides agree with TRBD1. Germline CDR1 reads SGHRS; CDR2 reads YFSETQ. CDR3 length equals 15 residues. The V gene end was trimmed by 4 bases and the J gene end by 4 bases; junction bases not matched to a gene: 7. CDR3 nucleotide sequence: TGCGCCAGCAGCCAGACAGGACAGGGGGCGTACGAGCAGTACTTC. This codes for CASSQTGQGAYEQYF.

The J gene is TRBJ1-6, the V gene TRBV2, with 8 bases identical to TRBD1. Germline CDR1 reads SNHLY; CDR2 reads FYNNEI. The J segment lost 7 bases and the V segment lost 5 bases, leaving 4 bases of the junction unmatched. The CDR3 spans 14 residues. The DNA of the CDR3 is TGTGCCAGCAGTTCCCAGGGGGCGAATTCACCCCTCCACTTT. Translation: CASSSQGANSPLHF.

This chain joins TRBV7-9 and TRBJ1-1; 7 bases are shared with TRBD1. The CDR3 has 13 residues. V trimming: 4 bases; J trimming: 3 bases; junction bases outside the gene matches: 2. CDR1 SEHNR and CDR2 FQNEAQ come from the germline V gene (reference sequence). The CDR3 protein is CASSYQGDTEAFF. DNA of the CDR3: TGTGCCAGCAGCTATCAGGGGGACACTGAAGCTTTCTTT.

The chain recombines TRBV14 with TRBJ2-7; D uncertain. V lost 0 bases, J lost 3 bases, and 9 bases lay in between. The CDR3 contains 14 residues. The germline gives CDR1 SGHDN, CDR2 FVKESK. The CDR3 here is CASSQDPRNYEQYF. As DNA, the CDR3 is TGTGCCAGCAGCCAAGACCCCCGTAACTACGAGCAGTACTTC.

The CDR3 here is CASSIDRGGNTIYF. The CDR3 DNA reads TGTGCCAGCAGTATCGACAGGGGAGGAAACACCATATATTTT. The chain combines TRBV13 with TRBJ1-3, with 8 bases aligning to TRBD1. The CDR3 is made up of 14 amino acids. CDR1 and CDR2 from the germline V gene are PRHDT and FYEKMQ (reference sequence). V shed 6 bases, J shed 4 bases, and the junction held 5 bases outside the gene matches.

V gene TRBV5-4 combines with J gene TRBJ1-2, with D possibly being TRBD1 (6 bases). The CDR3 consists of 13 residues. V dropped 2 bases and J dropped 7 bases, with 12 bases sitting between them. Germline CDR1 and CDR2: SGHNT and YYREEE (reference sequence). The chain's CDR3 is CASSFSGAAGYTF. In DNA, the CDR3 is TGTGCCAGCAGCTTCTCAGGGGCCGCTGGCTACACCTTC. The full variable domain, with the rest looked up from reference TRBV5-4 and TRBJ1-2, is ETGVTQSPTHLIKTRGQQVTLRCSSQSGHNTVSWYQQALGQGPQFIFQYYREEENGRGNFPPRFSGLQFPNYSSELNVNALELDDSALYLCASSFSGAAGYTFGSGTRLTVV.

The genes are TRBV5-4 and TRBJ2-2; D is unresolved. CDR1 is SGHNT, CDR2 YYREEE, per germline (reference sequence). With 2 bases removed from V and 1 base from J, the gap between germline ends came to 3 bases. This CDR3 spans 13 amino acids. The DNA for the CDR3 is TGTGCCAGCAGCTTCCAGAACACCGGGGAGCTGTTTTTT. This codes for CASSFQNTGELFF.

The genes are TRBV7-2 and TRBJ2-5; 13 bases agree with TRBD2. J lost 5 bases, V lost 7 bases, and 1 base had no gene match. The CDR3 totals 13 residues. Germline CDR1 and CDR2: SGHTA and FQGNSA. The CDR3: CASTGLAGETQYF. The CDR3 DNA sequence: TGTGCCAGCACGGGACTAGCGGGGGAGACCCAGTACTTC.

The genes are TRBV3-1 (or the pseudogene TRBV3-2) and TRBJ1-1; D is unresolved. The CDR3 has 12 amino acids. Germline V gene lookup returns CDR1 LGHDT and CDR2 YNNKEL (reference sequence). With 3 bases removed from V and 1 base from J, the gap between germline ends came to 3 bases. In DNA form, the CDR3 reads TGTGCCAGCAGCCACGGGAACACTGAAGCTTTCTTT. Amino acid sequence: CASSHGNTEAFF.

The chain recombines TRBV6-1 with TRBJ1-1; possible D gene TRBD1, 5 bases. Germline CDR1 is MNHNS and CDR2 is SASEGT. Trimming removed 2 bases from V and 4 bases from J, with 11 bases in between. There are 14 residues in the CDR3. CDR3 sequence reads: CASSEQGKGTEAFF. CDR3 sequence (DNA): TGTGCCAGCAGTGAACAGGGTAAAGGCACTGAAGCTTTCTTT.